The T cell receptor beta chain described here comes from a study of T cell responses to AZD1222 COVID-19 vaccine. General study points: There were mostly white British donors and more females than males, and clonal diversity was possibly underestimated. Reports say nearly half of spike-specific TCRs go after unmutated variant regions. Among AZD1222 vaccinees, only 5 to 7 were seropositive at baseline. The study sampled repertoires only after the peak T cell response.

Trimming left V 0 bases short and J 0 bases short, with 6 bases between. The CDR3 extends over 13 amino acids. Germline CDR1 GTSNPN, CDR2 SVGIG (reference sequence). Only in-frame clones appear in the TCRdb table, and some are missing; sequencing was by immunoSEQ multiplex PCR. The repertoire includes 95,000 to 150,000 clones, about 90% of them detected once, and 8.4% sits in the top ten. This clone showed up just a few times. Its antigen is still unknown. Other DNA sequences within the sample encode an identical CDR3. The rearrangement joins TRBV30 to TRBJ2-7, with D perhaps matching TRBD1 (5 bases). The sample in question was peripheral blood, obtained on day 0 of AZD1222 vaccination. This TCR was sampled from an adult in good health. The CDR3 region is CAWSVQVSYEQYF. The CDR3 coding sequence is TGTGCCTGGAGTGTACAGGTCTCCTACGAGCAGTACTTC.